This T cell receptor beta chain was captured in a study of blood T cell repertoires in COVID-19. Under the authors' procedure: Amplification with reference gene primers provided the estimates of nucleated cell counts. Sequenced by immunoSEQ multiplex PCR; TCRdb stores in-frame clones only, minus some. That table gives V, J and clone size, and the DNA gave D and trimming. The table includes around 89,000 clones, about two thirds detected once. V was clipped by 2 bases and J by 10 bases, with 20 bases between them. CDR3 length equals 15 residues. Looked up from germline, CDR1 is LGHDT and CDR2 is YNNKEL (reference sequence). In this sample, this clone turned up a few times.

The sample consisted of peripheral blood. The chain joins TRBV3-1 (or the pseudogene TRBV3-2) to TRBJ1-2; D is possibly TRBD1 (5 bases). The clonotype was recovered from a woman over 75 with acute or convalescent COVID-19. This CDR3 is CASSQTGGTGPDYTF. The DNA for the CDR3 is TGTGCCAGCAGCCAAACGGGGGGTACCGGGCCCGACTACACCTTC.